This T cell receptor (beta chain) originates from a study of blood T cells in healthy people across ages. Study-level points and caveats: Donors of long life had a larger count of naive CD4+ cells and greater diversity than aged donors. Since the PBMCs were unsorted, naive and antigen-experienced cells could not be conclusively compared.

A second about 7 to 11 cycle PCR used barcoded and J-beta primers. TCRdb processed the 5' RACE reads anew with MiXCR; each CDR3 protein has one entry. In the table there are 950,000 to 1,200,000 distinct CDR3 sequences, around two fifths of which are singletons. This clonotype showed up just a few times. Its matching antigen is unknown. Germline values: CDR1 MNHNY, CDR2 SVGAGI (reference sequence). Trimming took 5 bases from V and 4 from J, leaving 5 bases between them. This CDR3 region has 12 residues. Each sample had at least 7 million PBMCs isolated. Samples each yielded at least 5 micrograms of total RNA.

This clonotype was sampled from a man between 18 and 35 years old in good health. V gene TRBV6-6 combines with J gene TRBJ2-2; D unclear. The sequencing input was blood. The CDR3 loop reads CASSEVTGELFF. For the CDR3, the DNA is TGTGCCAGCAGTGAGGTCACCGGGGAGCTGTTTTTT.